The 28 T cell receptor beta chains in this list originate from one sample, sequenced in a study of T cells in localized non-small cell lung cancer. Here immunoSEQ multiplex PCR was the method, and the copy in TCRdb shows in-frame clones only, minus some. This sample has about 21,000 clones, with nearly 90% found just once. The sample in question was peripheral blood mononuclear cells, obtained before any cancer treatment. Source of these receptors: a male donor older than 55 with stage II lung adenocarcinoma.

The CDR3 spells CATSRDLLPGTDTQYF. The CDR3 region has the DNA TGTGCCACCAGCAGAGATCTATTACCGGGCACAGATACGCAGTATTTT. The V call is TRBV15, the J call TRBJ2-3, with D unresolved. Germline lookup yields CDR1 LNHNV and CDR2 YYDKDF (reference sequence). The CDR3 consists of 16 residues. The V and J ends lost 0 bases and 1 base respectively, with 11 bases between them.

The chain couples TRBV2 to TRBJ2-3; maybe TRBD2 (6 bases). The V gene's germline CDR1 is SNHLY and CDR2 FYNNEI. CDR3 length: 13 amino acids. With 1 base removed from V and 7 bases from J, the gap between germline ends came to 9 bases. As DNA, the CDR3 is TGTGCCAGCAGTGAAGGGGGCGGGAATACGCAGTATTTT. Protein: CASSEGGGNTQYF.

The chain couples TRBV7-3 to TRBJ2-1; 11 bases agree with TRBD2. V shed 3 bases, J shed 10 bases, and the junction held 8 bases outside the gene matches. The CDR3 is made up of 15 amino acids. Germline CDR1 reads SGHTA; CDR2 reads FQGTGA. CDR3 nucleotide sequence: TGTGCCAGCAGCTTGACTAGCGGGAAATGGGAAGAGCAGTTCTTC. This translates into CASSLTSGKWEEQFF.

This clone was seen a few times. V usage is TRBV7-9 and J usage is TRBJ2-7, with D perhaps matching TRBD1 or TRBD2 (5 bases each). Per germline, CDR1 SEHNR and CDR2 FQNEAQ (reference sequence). The V and J ends lost 4 bases and 7 bases respectively, with 26 bases between them. The CDR3 has 17 amino acids. The chain's CDR3 is CASSSSGLGTRRIEQYF. CDR3 nucleotides: TGTGCCAGCAGCTCCTCAGGCCTTGGGACCCGCCGTATAGAGCAGTACTTC. Together with reference TRBV7-9 and TRBJ2-7, the CDR3 gives the full variable domain: DTGVSQNPRHKITKRGQNVTFRCDPISEHNRLYWYRQTLGQGPEFLTYFQNEAQLEKSRLLSDRFSAERPKGSFSTLEIQRTEQGDSAMYLCASSSSGLGTRRIEQYFGPGTRLTVT.

The rearrangement links TRBV18 to TRBJ2-3; D not resolved. CDR3 length: 15 amino acids. The V end lost 5 bases, the J end lost 0 bases, and 12 bases lay between the germline ends. Germline assignment: CDR1 KGHSH and CDR2 LQKENI. In DNA form, the CDR3 reads TGTGCCAGCTCAGCGGACGGTACTAGCACAGATACGCAGTATTTT. This codes for CASSADGTSTDTQYF.

The rearrangement uses TRBV10-3 and TRBJ2-5; TRBD1 matches at 7 bases. With 3 bases clipped from V and 1 base from J, the junction kept 2 bases outside the gene matches. This CDR3 has 14 amino acids. The germline V gene encodes CDR1 ENHRY and CDR2 SYGVKD. The CDR3 DNA reads as TGTGCCATCAGTGAAGGGGGCGTCCAAGAGACCCAGTACTTC. Residues: CAISEGGVQETQYF.

This rearrangement joins TRBV4-2 to TRBJ2-7; the D is unclear. V dropped 0 bases and J dropped 2 bases, with 14 bases sitting between them. This CDR3 is 16 amino acids long. CDR1 is LGHNA, CDR2 YNFKEQ, per germline. The CDR3 DNA follows: TGTGCCAGCAGCCAAGAAATCGGCCTTTCGACCTACGAGCAGTACTTC. Encoded protein: CASSQEIGLSTYEQYF.

The V and J genes are TRBV9 and TRBJ2-4; D is undetermined. Trimming stripped 0 bases from V and 5 bases from J, with 9 bases between. Germline loops: CDR1 SGDLS, CDR2 YYNGEE. CDR3 length: 14 amino acids. The CDR3 region is CASSVGVGQNIQYF. CDR3 DNA: TGTGCCAGCAGCGTAGGAGTAGGCCAAAACATTCAGTACTTC.

The chain couples TRBV19 to TRBJ1-5; D possibly corresponds to TRBD1 (6 bases). In germline, CDR1 is LNHDA, CDR2 SQIVND (reference sequence). CDR3 length: 15 amino acids. Trimming stripped 10 bases from V and 8 bases from J, with 24 bases between. The CDR3 coding sequence is TGTGCCACCTCACTCCCTGGGGGGCCGGCGGAGCCCCAGCATTTT. Protein: CATSLPGGPAEPQHF.

This rearrangement joins TRBV10-3 to TRBJ2-5; D possibly corresponds to TRBD1 (6 bases). This CDR3 has 13 amino acids. Trimming removed 3 bases at V and 2 bases at J, with 7 bases between. Germline V gene sequence: CDR1 ENHRY, CDR2 SYGVKD. This CDR3 is CAISEGQQETQYF. CDR3 coding DNA: TGTGCCATCAGTGAAGGACAGCAAGAGACCCAGTACTTC.

The chain joins TRBV21-1 to TRBJ2-1. TRBV21-1 is a pseudogene locus. CDR3 length: 16 residues. CDR3 in DNA: TGTGCCAGCAGCAAAGCGCTTGCCACCTCCTACAATGAGCAGTTCTTC. Protein: CASSKALATSYNEQFF.

CDR3 residues: CASSDRGPGEQYF. CDR3 nucleotide sequence: TGTGCCAGCAGCGACAGGGGGCCCGGCGAGCAGTACTTC. This chain joins TRBV2 and TRBJ2-7; 10 bases line up with TRBD1. With V trimmed by 6 bases and J by 6 bases, 5 bases remained unmatched. Germline V gene lookup returns CDR1 SNHLY and CDR2 FYNNEI. This CDR3 is 13 amino acids long.

This clone was found once. The chain is built from TRBV7-9 and TRBJ1-5, with D perhaps TRBD1 (6 bases). The length of the CDR3 is 16 residues. The V end lost 5 bases, the J end lost 0 bases, and 14 bases lay between the germline ends. Germline-derived CDR1 and CDR2 are SEHNR and FQNEAQ (reference sequence). CDR3 residues: CASSPLGGSSNQPQHF. The CDR3 DNA reads TGTGCCAGCAGCCCACTAGGGGGGAGTAGCAATCAGCCCCAGCATTTT.

The V gene is TRBV6-5, the J gene TRBJ1-5; no reliable D call. The CDR3 has 14 amino acids. The V and J ends lost 5 bases and 4 bases respectively, with 12 bases between them. Per germline, CDR1 MNHEY and CDR2 SVGAGI. The CDR3 region is CASSTRLDNQPQHF. The CDR3 DNA follows: TGTGCCAGCAGTACCCGACTGGATAATCAGCCCCAGCATTTT.

The chain recombines TRBV15 with TRBJ1-1; D is unclear. The germline V and J ends were trimmed by 0 bases and 5 bases, with 7 bases remaining between them. The CDR3 totals 13 residues. Per germline, CDR1 LNHNV and CDR2 YYDKDF (reference sequence). CDR3 sequence (DNA): TGTGCCACCAGCAGAGAACGGCGAACTGAAGCTTTCTTT. It specifies CATSRERRTEAFF.

The rearrangement joins TRBV5-1 to TRBJ1-6; a possible D gene is TRBD1 (5 bases). The V gene lost 4 bases and the J gene lost 8 bases, with 13 bases spanning the gap. CDR3 length equals 14 residues. CDR1 and CDR2 from the germline V gene are SGHRS and YFSETQ. The CDR3 sequence: CASSIGTRDSPLHF. The CDR3 DNA sequence: TGCGCCAGCAGCATCGGGACCAGAGATTCACCCCTCCACTTT.

This chain uses TRBV5-1 with TRBJ2-7; 8 bases map to TRBD1. After removal of 5 bases from V and 0 bases from J, the junction contained 7 bases not matched to a gene. This CDR3 has 15 amino acids. Germline V lookup: CDR1 SGHRS, CDR2 YFSETQ. CDR3 DNA sequence: TGCGCCAGCAGAGGGGGACAGGTTGACTCCTACGAGCAGTACTTC. Protein: CASRGGQVDSYEQYF.

V usage is TRBV19 and J usage is TRBJ2-3, with 16 bases lining up with TRBD2. V lost 7 bases and J lost 2; bases outside the gene matches: 27. Per germline, CDR1 LNHDA and CDR2 SQIVND (reference sequence). The CDR3 is 24 residues long. The CDR3 protein is CASTRTGTSGRVNLNFPPTDTQYF. The CDR3 nucleotides are TGTGCCAGTACCAGGACCGGGACTAGCGGGAGGGTTAACCTAAATTTCCCACCCACAGATACGCAGTATTTT.

The chain has TRBV25-1 and TRBJ2-7; D could derive from TRBD1 or TRBD2 (5 bases each). The germline V and J ends were trimmed by 4 bases and 3 bases, with 7 bases remaining between them. CDR3 length: 12 amino acids. Germline V lookup: CDR1 MGHDK, CDR2 SYGVNS. CDR3 sequence (DNA): TGTGCCAGCAGTGGGGGGAGCTACGAGCAGTACTTC. Translated, it gives CASSGGSYEQYF.

V usage is TRBV9 and J usage is TRBJ2-7; no clear D. V lost 6 bases and J 0 bases, leaving 19 bases between the germline ends. CDR1 is SGDLS and CDR2 is YYNGEE in the germline V gene. CDR3 size: 16 residues. CDR3 DNA sequence: TGTGCCAGCACCGCCGTAGCAGCCAGACCCTCCTACGAGCAGTACTTC. This gives the protein CASTAVAARPSYEQYF.

The genes are TRBV4-1 and TRBJ1-2; D is unclear. The CDR3 loop spans 16 amino acids. CDR1 is MGHRA, CDR2 YSYEKL, per germline. Trimming removed 0 bases at V and 8 bases at J, with 19 bases between. The CDR3 spells CASSQDPSPRYSGYTF. The CDR3 DNA reads as TGCGCCAGCAGCCAAGATCCATCACCTCGATATAGCGGCTACACCTTC.

The chain is built from TRBV18 and TRBJ2-1; a weak D match, TRBD1 (5 bases). CDR3 length: 12 amino acids. CDR1 is KGHSH and CDR2 is LQKENI in the germline V gene. The ends were cut back, 4 bases at V and 9 bases at J, with 10 bases in the middle. The CDR3 loop reads CASSRYRGEQFF. DNA of the CDR3: TGTGCCAGCTCACGCTATAGGGGTGAGCAGTTCTTC.

V is TRBV4-2 and J is TRBJ2-3; D remains unclear. V was shortened by 1 base and J by 6 bases, with 8 bases between the two germline ends. CDR1 and CDR2 (germline): LGHNA, YNFKEQ. The CDR3 extends over 13 amino acids. The CDR3 loop reads CASSQGQVDTQYF. The CDR3 region has the DNA TGTGCCAGCAGCCAAGGGCAAGTGGATACGCAGTATTTT.

There are a few counts of this clone. This CDR3 is CASRDGTQNEAFF. The CDR3 DNA sequence: TGTGCCAGCAGGGACGGGACCCAAAACGAAGCTTTCTTT. V gene TRBV6-1 combines with J gene TRBJ1-1; D might be TRBD1 (5 bases). The CDR3 runs to 13 residues. Germline lookup yields CDR1 MNHNS and CDR2 SASEGT. Trimming shortened V by 6 bases and J by 8 bases, and 16 bases separated the two germline ends.

This clone was seen a few times. The chain uses TRBV6-5 and TRBJ2-3; 7 positions agree with TRBD2. Trimming at V came to 5 bases and at J to 1 base, leaving 3 bases not matched to a gene. The CDR3 runs to 14 residues. CDR1 and CDR2 (germline): MNHEY, SVGAGI. CDR3 in amino acids: CASSSGTGTDTQYF. CDR3 coding DNA: TGTGCCAGCAGTAGCGGGACGGGCACAGATACGCAGTATTTT.

This chain joins TRBV7-3 and TRBJ2-7; D assignment may be TRBD1 or TRBD2 (5 bases each). This CDR3 region has 15 residues. Germline V gene lookup returns CDR1 SGHTA and CDR2 FQGTGA. The V end was cut by 1 base, the J end by 2 bases, with 12 bases between. CDR3 in DNA: TGTGCCAGCAGCTTAAGTGGGGGAGCCCCCTACGAGCAGTACTTC. The encoded protein is CASSLSGGAPYEQYF.

J is TRBJ2-3 and V is TRBV5-1, with D possibly being TRBD2 (6 bases). CDR1 and CDR2 from the germline V gene are SGHRS and YFSETQ. V was pared by 10 bases and J by 0 bases, with 15 bases between. CDR3 length: 14 residues. This chain's CDR3 is CAAASGPSTDTQYF. Written as DNA, the CDR3 is TGCGCCGCGGCCAGCGGGCCGAGCACAGATACGCAGTATTTT.

This chain connects TRBV28 to TRBJ2-3; D not resolved. V was shortened by 8 bases and J by 0 bases, with 9 bases between the two germline ends. The CDR3 consists of 13 residues. Looked up from germline, CDR1 is MDHEN and CDR2 is SYDVKM. The CDR3: CASLLTSTDTQYF. The CDR3 bases are TGTGCCAGCCTACTTACAAGCACAGATACGCAGTATTTT.